The clone carrying this TCR beta chain was observed at least ten times. The sample originates from a study of T cells in Graves' hyperthyroidism and ophthalmopathy. Amplification targeted TCR beta CDR3 regions from RNA transcripts. The study used the HTBI primer set for a first-round RT-PCR of the TCR CDR3. TCRdb re-analysed the multiplex PCR reads in MiXCR, keeping a single row per CDR3 protein. The table has approximately 600,000 distinct CDR3 sequences, around 15% seen once; the top ten hold around 4.5%. Sequencing input: blood. The source of this sequence is a middle-aged woman with Graves' ophthalmopathy.

DNA of the CDR3: TGTGCCAGCAGTTACTCTCTGGCGGAGGGGACTGAAGCTTTCTTT. The encoded protein is CASSYSLAEGTEAFF. This chain links TRBV6-5 with TRBJ1-1, with D perhaps TRBD1 (5 bases). Trimming cost V 0 bases and J 5 bases, with 13 bases left between them. CDR1 MNHEY and CDR2 SVGAGI come from the germline V gene. CDR3 length: 15 amino acids.